A single sample is the source of the 23 T cell receptor beta chains below, sequenced in a study of shared clonotypes between healthy human individuals. Produced via immunoSEQ multiplex PCR; TCRdb's table is partial and in-frame only. This table holds 2 million to 2.5 million clones, around 92% found once. Sequencing input: naive CD4+ T cells from PBMCs. Indicated subset: CD45RA+ positively selected. The receptors come from a man aged 18 to 35 in good health. Some clones in this sample may be carry-over from other donors' samples.

The gene calls are TRBV5-1 and TRBJ2-7, with D possibly matching TRBD1 (5 bases). Trimming left V 2 bases short and J 1 base short, with 13 bases between. CDR3 length: 15 amino acids. Looked up from germline, CDR1 is SGHRS and CDR2 is YFSETQ. CDR3 sequence: CASSFGMTDSYEQYF. CDR3 coding DNA: TGCGCCAGCAGCTTCGGAATGACAGATTCCTACGAGCAGTACTTC.

About this clone itself: Distinct nucleotide sequences in the sample also encode this CDR3. The V call is TRBV6-1, the J call TRBJ2-3; D possibly corresponds to TRBD1 (5 bases). Germline values: CDR1 MNHNS, CDR2 SASEGT. The CDR3 is 13 residues long. With 4 bases removed from V and 2 bases from J, the gap between germline ends came to 7 bases. The CDR3 region is CASSGQITDTQYF. CDR3 nucleotide sequence: TGTGCCAGCAGTGGACAGATCACAGATACGCAGTATTTT.

This clone was counted a single time. This CDR3 is CASSPTGTAANYGYTF. In DNA, the CDR3 is TGTGCCAGTAGTCCCACAGGGACCGCAGCTAACTATGGCTACACCTTC. The gene calls are TRBV19 and TRBJ1-2; possible D gene TRBD1, 6 bases. Trimming pared 5 bases from V and 0 bases from J, leaving 16 bases between. The length of the CDR3 is 16 residues. Germline V gene data show CDR1 as LNHDA and CDR2 as SQIVND (reference sequence).

This clone has just one count. This rearrangement joins TRBV9 to TRBJ1-2; 8 nucleotides match TRBD1. Unmatched junction bases numbered 4, after V lost 3 bases and J lost 3 bases. The germline gives CDR1 SGDLS, CDR2 YYNGEE. This CDR3 spans 14 amino acids. As DNA, the CDR3 is TGTGCCAGCAGCGACCAACAGGGGGACTATGGCTACACCTTC. Protein product: CASSDQQGDYGYTF.

In DNA, the CDR3 is TGCGCCAGCAGTCCCGAAGTCAATGAAAAACTGTTTTTT. Its translation is CASSPEVNEKLFF. This rearrangement joins TRBV5-1 to TRBJ1-4; no reliable D call. The V gene lost 5 bases and the J gene lost 5 bases, with 10 bases spanning the gap. CDR1 is SGHRS and CDR2 is YFSETQ in the germline V gene. This CDR3 spans 13 amino acids.

V and J are TRBV29-1 and TRBJ2-3, with 7 bases fitting TRBD2. The CDR3 runs 13 residues. V dropped 3 bases and J dropped 1; count of bases not matched to a gene: 1. Germline lookup yields CDR1 SQVTM and CDR2 ANQGSEA. CDR3 bases: TGCAGCGTTGATGCGGGGGGCACAGATACGCAGTATTTT. Amino acid sequence: CSVDAGGTDTQYF.

V is TRBV7-9 and J is TRBJ1-1; maybe TRBD1 (6 bases). Germline loops: CDR1 SEHNR, CDR2 FQNEAQ (reference sequence). The length of the CDR3 is 13 residues. V was pared by 8 bases and J by 4 bases, with 14 bases between. CDR3 DNA sequence: TGTGCCAGCGGGGCGGGGGCAGGCACTGAAGCTTTCTTT. Its translation: CASGAGAGTEAFF.

The CDR3 sequence is CASSYSGGRAGGEQFF. The DNA of the CDR3 is TGTGCCAGCAGTTACTCTGGCGGGAGGGCCGGAGGTGAGCAGTTCTTC. The chain joins TRBV6-6 to TRBJ2-1; 9 positions agree with TRBD2. Per germline, CDR1 MNHNY and CDR2 SVGAGI (reference sequence). This CDR3 contains 16 residues. Germline trimming cut 0 bases from V and 9 bases from J; bases unmatched to any gene: 9.

The chain uses TRBV29-1 and TRBJ1-4; 8 nucleotides align to TRBD1. The V gene end was trimmed by 7 bases and the J gene end by 5 bases; junction bases not matched to a gene: 6. Germline V CDR1 and CDR2: SQVTM, ANQGSEA. The CDR3 runs 13 residues. The CDR3 nucleotides read TGCAGCGAGCGGACAGGGACCAATGAAAAACTGTTTTTT. Protein sequence: CSERTGTNEKLFF.

In its sample, this clone was seen once. This chain links TRBV19 with TRBJ1-2; 7 bases are a match to TRBD1. The trim removed 7 bases at V and 3 bases at J, leaving 17 bases unmatched. Looked up from germline, CDR1 is LNHDA and CDR2 is SQIVND (reference sequence). The CDR3 consists of 17 residues. The chain's CDR3 is CASKRVNRDSNYYGYTF. The DNA for the CDR3 is TGTGCCAGTAAAAGAGTCAACCGGGACAGTAATTACTATGGCTACACCTTC.

This chain uses TRBV30 with TRBJ2-2; TRBD2 might be the D (6 bases). This CDR3 is built from 17 residues. V was shortened by 2 bases and J by 5 bases, with 21 bases between the two germline ends. The germline CDR1 and CDR2 sequences are GTSNPN and SVGIG (reference sequence). The CDR3 region is CAWSPLRGSGLTGELFF. CDR3 nucleotide sequence: TGTGCCTGGAGTCCCCTGCGAGGTAGCGGATTGACCGGGGAGCTGTTTTTT. Combining the CDR3 with reference TRBV30 and TRBJ2-2 gives the whole variable domain SQTIHQWPATLVQPVGSPLSLECTVEGTSNPNLYWYRQAAGRGLQLLFYSVGIGQISSEVPQNLSASRPQDRQFILSSKKLLLSDSGFYLCAWSPLRGSGLTGELFFGEGSRLTVL.

The chain is built from TRBV5-4 and TRBJ2-1; maybe TRBD2 (6 bases). V dropped 0 bases and J dropped 6 bases, with 13 bases sitting between them. The CDR3 has 15 residues. The germline gives CDR1 SGHNT, CDR2 YYREEE (reference sequence). CDR3: CASSLAGGLGNEQFF. In DNA form, the CDR3 reads TGTGCCAGCAGCTTGGCAGGAGGGTTAGGCAATGAGCAGTTCTTC.

V gene TRBV5-4 combines with J gene TRBJ1-2; the match to TRBD1 covers 8 bases. CDR1 SGHNT and CDR2 YYREEE come from the germline V gene (reference sequence). The CDR3 is 13 amino acids. Trimming at V came to 3 bases and at J to 11 bases, leaving 9 bases not matched to a gene. The CDR3 reads CASSSPDRAGYTF. The CDR3 bases are TGTGCCAGCAGCTCCCCGGACAGGGCAGGGTACACCTTC.

The chain joins TRBV10-3 to TRBJ2-2, with D tentatively TRBD1 or TRBD2 (5 bases each). V shed 7 bases and J shed 2 bases, with 11 bases lying between them. From germline, CDR1 is ENHRY and CDR2 SYGVKD. The CDR3 length is 14 residues. The CDR3 DNA reads as TGTGCCATCACCGGGACCGTAAACACCGGGGAGCTGTTTTTT. Translated, it gives CAITGTVNTGELFF.

This chain links TRBV7-9 with TRBJ1-2; 8 bases are a match to TRBD1. CDR3 length equals 16 residues. With V trimmed by 4 bases and J by 0 bases, 7 bases remained unmatched. Germline assignment: CDR1 SEHNR and CDR2 FQNEAQ (reference sequence). This CDR3 reads CASSSSGTGTNYGYTF. CDR3 sequence (DNA): TGTGCCAGCAGCTCCTCCGGGACAGGAACTAACTATGGCTACACCTTC.

The chain recombines TRBV5-1 with TRBJ2-6; unclear D gene. Germline CDR1 is SGHRS and CDR2 is YFSETQ. Trimming shortened V by 7 bases and J by 0 bases, and 8 bases separated the two germline ends. The CDR3 has 14 amino acids. CDR3 coding DNA: TGCGCCAGCGGTCAGAGCTCTGGGGCCAACGTCCTGACTTTC. This encodes CASGQSSGANVLTF.

The gene calls are TRBV2 and TRBJ2-5, with 8 positions matching TRBD1. V was clipped by 9 bases and J by 4 bases; unmatched bases: 10. The V gene's germline CDR1 is SNHLY and CDR2 FYNNEI. The CDR3 is 14 amino acids. The DNA for the CDR3 is TGTGCCAGTGGACTCCCAGACAGGGGAGAGACCCAGTACTTC. This encodes CASGLPDRGETQYF.

This chain joins TRBV18 and TRBJ2-2; 10 bases line up with TRBD2. The V gene's germline CDR1 is KGHSH and CDR2 LQKENI. CDR3 length equals 15 residues. The J segment lost 6 bases and the V segment lost 3 bases, leaving 4 bases of the junction unmatched. The CDR3 loop is CASSPIGLAAGELFF. CDR3 nucleotide sequence: TGTGCCAGCTCACCCATCGGACTAGCGGCCGGGGAGCTGTTTTTT.

The J gene is TRBJ1-3, the V gene TRBV28, with D tentatively TRBD1 (5 bases). Per the germline V gene, CDR1 is MDHEN and CDR2 is SYDVKM. This CDR3 comprises 15 residues. V was pared by 4 bases and J by 4 bases, with 14 bases between. The CDR3 loop reads CASSSQRGPGNTIYF. Here the CDR3 DNA reads TGTGCCAGCAGTTCTCAACGGGGCCCGGGAAACACCATATATTTT.

A remark on this clone: This sample also contains other DNA sequences that code for the same CDR3. This chain joins TRBV19 and TRBJ1-1; D call uncertain. Germline lookup yields CDR1 LNHDA and CDR2 SQIVND (reference sequence). The CDR3 length is 14 residues. The germline V and J ends were trimmed by 1 base and 1 base, with 7 bases remaining between them. CDR3 DNA: TGTGCCAGTAGTATAGGGGAGAAGAACACTGAAGCTTTCTTT. Translated, it gives CASSIGEKNTEAFF.

This sequence joins TRBV28 and TRBJ2-7, with D possibly TRBD1 on 7 matching bases. Germline V gene lookup returns CDR1 MDHEN and CDR2 SYDVKM. Trimming removed 6 bases from V and 5 bases from J, with 11 bases in between. The CDR3 runs 12 residues. The CDR3 nucleotides read TGTGCCAGCAGGCCAGGGGGGAACGAGCAGTACTTC. Its translation is CASRPGGNEQYF. Full variable domain (remainder filled in from reference TRBV28 and TRBJ2-7): DVKVTQSSRYLVKRTGEKVFLECVQDMDHENMFWYRQDPGLGLRLIYFSYDVKMKEKGDIPEGYSVSREKKERFSLILESASTNQTSMYLCASRPGGNEQYFGPGTRLTVT.

This chain uses TRBV11-1 with TRBJ2-7, with TRBD1 matching over 7 bases. The junction had 7 bases not matched to a gene; V was cut back by 2 bases and J by 3 bases. The CDR3 sequence is 15 residues long. Germline assignment: CDR1 SGHAT and CDR2 FQDESV (reference sequence). As DNA, the CDR3 is TGTGCCAGCAGCTTATTCCAGGACAGGTTCTACGAGCAGTACTTC. This sequence encodes CASSLFQDRFYEQYF.

The chain uses TRBV29-1 and TRBJ1-2; maybe TRBD1 (5 bases). Germline V gene lookup returns CDR1 SQVTM and CDR2 ANQGSEA. The CDR3 is made up of 11 amino acids. CDR3 loop: CSAGADSSYTF. In DNA form, the CDR3 reads TGCAGTGCCGGGGCCGATTCTAGCTACACCTTC.